This T cell receptor beta chain was recorded in a study of vaccination and CD4 T cells after COVID-19. For the study at large: Post-vaccination samples were procured at a median of 72 days following dose two (range 14 to 241). The authors used overlapping spike peptides from SARS-CoV-2, HCoV-NL63, HCoV-OC43 and HCoV-229E to stimulate cells.

Points on this clonotype: Its antigen is undetermined.

Documented treatment: approximately 9-day PBMC culture with coronavirus spike peptide pools or control peptides (ViraFEST assay). The germline V gene has CDR1 MNHEY and CDR2 SVGEGT. Trimming stripped 2 bases from V and 6 bases from J, with 12 bases between. This CDR3 is 14 amino acids long. Researchers used the Oncomine TCR Beta short-read assay to sequence DNA from cultured CD4+ T cells. TCRdb re-called the PCR reads through MiXCR, storing one row per CDR3 protein. The data contain about 20,000 distinct CDR3 sequences, more than 20% of them seen just once; the ten biggest clones take up 7% to 8.5%. The source material was cultured CD4+ T cells from blood. The chain carries TRBV6-2 or TRBV6-3 and TRBJ2-3; D may be TRBD1 (6 bases). The source of this sequence is a human donor with COVID-19. The CDR3 DNA reads TGTGCCAGCAGTTACGGGGGCGAGTGGGATACGCAGTATTTT. It codes for CASSYGGEWDTQYF.